This T cell receptor beta chain was sequenced during a study of identical twins' blood T cells. This CDR3 contains 13 residues. The V gene's germline CDR1 is DFQATT and CDR2 SNEGSKA (reference sequence). Trimming removed 6 bases at V and 0 bases at J, with 11 bases between. Each CDR3 protein gets one entry after TCRdb re-called the 5' RACE reads with MiXCR. This table holds a few hundred thousand distinct CDR3 sequences, about 28% found once. This TCR derives from a woman between 18 and 55 years old in good health. The chain uses TRBV20-1 and TRBJ1-1, with D perhaps TRBD1 (5 bases). The sequencing sample was made of PBMCs. The CDR3 region is CSARDFLNTEAFF. In DNA, the CDR3 is TGCAGTGCAAGGGACTTCTTGAACACTGAAGCTTTCTTT.